These T cell receptor beta chains were read from a single sample in a study of cytomegalovirus exposure and HLA in healthy donors. Profiling relied on immunoSEQ multiplex PCR, and the TCRdb table lists in-frame clones only, not all of them. The data hold hundreds of thousands of clones, with 76% observed a single time. The sequenced sample consisted of PBMCs. The receptors were sampled from a man aged 18 to 35 in good health and CMV-seronegative. The CDR3 runs from the conserved cysteine through the conserved F or W. A D gene is named only where the DNA matches it firmly. A row's size may be missing; if present it is once, few, many or a size class.

DNA	CDR3	D	size	V	J
TGTGCCAGCAGTCCTAGGTGGGATCAGCCCCAGCATTTT	CASSPRWDQPQHF	-	few	TRBV27	TRBJ1-5
TGTGCCAGCAGTCCCGTTACAGTTTTTTCTGGCTACACCTTC	CASSPVTVFSGYTF	-	-	TRBV7-9	TRBJ1-2
TGTGCCAGCAGCCCAAGGACAGGGGCGAACACTGAAGCTTTCTTT	CASSPRTGANTEAFF	TRBD1	-	TRBV28	TRBJ1-1
TGTGCCAGCAGCGAGCGGGGGTCGCCCCAGCATTTT	CASSERGSPQHF	-	-	TRBV5-5	TRBJ1-5
TGTGCCAGCAGCTTCTACAGGGAAACTGAAGCTTTCTTT	CASSFYRETEAFF	-	few	TRBV7-2	TRBJ1-1
TGTGCCAGCAGCTTAAGTTCTCGGGAAGGACAGCGAGACACTGAAGCTTTCTTT	CASSLSSREGQRDTEAFF	-	-	TRBV7-9	TRBJ1-1
TGTGCCAGCAGTTTAGGGGGGTCCCAAAACATTCAGTACTTC	CASSLGGSQNIQYF	-	-	TRBV28	TRBJ2-4
TGTGCCAGCAGCTTAGAGAGGACAGGGCTGGGTGAAGCTTTCTTT	CASSLERTGLGEAFF	TRBD1	few	TRBV7-9	TRBJ1-1
TGTGCCAGCAGTTTGGGACAGGGGGCCTATGGCTACACCTTC	CASSLGQGAYGYTF	TRBD1	few	TRBV28	TRBJ1-2
TGCAGCGTTGATTGGGACACCCTTCCGGGCCAGGGGGCGTTTGCAGTTGGCAATCAGCCCCAGCATTTT	CSVDWDTLPGQGAFAVGNQPQHF	TRBD1	-	TRBV29-1	TRBJ1-5
TGTGCCAGCAGCCCCGGGGAGAAGCTGTTTTTT	CASSPGEKLFF	-	-	TRBV7-3	TRBJ2-2
TGTGCCAGCAGTGCAGGGCAGGGGGCCGGGGCCAACGTCCTGACTTTC	CASSAGQGAGANVLTF	TRBD1	-	TRBV2	TRBJ2-6
TGCGCCAGCAGCCCCGGGACTAGCGGGAGGACAGCCCCATCGCGGGAGCAGTACTTC	CASSPGTSGRTAPSREQYF	TRBD2	-	TRBV5-1	TRBJ2-7
TGTGCCACCAGCAGGTCGACAGGGGGTGGCTATGGCTACACCTTC	CATSRSTGGGYGYTF	TRBD1	few	TRBV15	TRBJ1-2
TGTGCCAGTATGGGACAGGGAAATCAGCCCCAGCATTTT	CASMGQGNQPQHF	TRBD1	-	TRBV2	TRBJ1-5
TGTGCCAGCCTACAGGGACTAGCGGGATTCGAGCAGTACTTC	CASLQGLAGFEQYF	TRBD2	-	TRBV6-1	TRBJ2-7
TGTGCCACGGGGACTAACTCCTACGAGCAGTACTTC	CATGTNSYEQYF	TRBD2	few	TRBV19	TRBJ2-7
TGTGCCAGCAGTTTATGGGCGGGACTAGCAGAAAACGAGCAGTACTTC	CASSLWAGLAENEQYF	TRBD2	-	TRBV27	TRBJ2-7
TGTGCCAGCAGCTTACGGCGGCTAGCGGGAGACGAGCAGTACTTC	CASSLRRLAGDEQYF	TRBD2	-	TRBV7-8	TRBJ2-7
TGTGCCAGCAGCGGTAGGGGACAGGGGATTGGCAGGGAGACCCAGTACTTC	CASSGRGQGIGRETQYF	TRBD1	-	TRBV7-6	TRBJ2-5
TGTGCCAGCAGCGACTACAGGGTTCTCCCTTTCTATGGCTACACCTTC	CASSDYRVLPFYGYTF	-	-	TRBV21-1	TRBJ1-2
TGTGCCACCAGAGTCCGGGACAGGGAAGCTTTCTTT	CATRVRDREAFF	TRBD1	once	TRBV15	TRBJ1-1
TGCGCCAGCAGCTTGCGTTATCAGGGGTTGGAGACCCAGTACTTC	CASSLRYQGLETQYF	-	few	TRBV5-1	TRBJ2-5
TGCGCCAGCAGCCAAGAAGAGTTGAGCGGGACTTACGAGCAGTACTTC	CASSQEELSGTYEQYF	TRBD2	-	TRBV4-1	TRBJ2-7
TGTGCCAGCAGTGTCCGCCCGGGAGATACGCAGTATTTT	CASSVRPGDTQYF	-	-	TRBV27	TRBJ2-3
TGTGCCAGCAGTGTACAAGGAGAGAACACTGAAGCTTTCTTT	CASSVQGENTEAFF	-	-	TRBV27	TRBJ1-1
TGTGCCAGTAGCCCGGGCTGGGGGCCCACCTACGAGCAGTACTTC	CASSPGWGPTYEQYF	-	-	TRBV19	TRBJ2-7
TGTGCCAGCAGCCCCGGGGGAGACTATGGCTACACCTTC	CASSPGGDYGYTF	-	-	TRBV6-5	TRBJ1-2
TGCGCCAGCAGTCAATTGGAAGCGGGGAACACTGAGGCTTTCTTT	CASSQLEAGNTEAFF	-	-	TRBV23-1	TRBJ1-1
TGCAGTGCTAGGGCCCTGGAGACCCAGTACTTC	CSARALETQYF	-	-	TRBV20-1	TRBJ2-5
TGTGCCAGCAGCTTAGGAGCGGGAGGGCCCACCGGGGAGCTGTTTTTT	CASSLGAGGPTGELFF	TRBD2	-	TRBV7-8	TRBJ2-2
TGTGCCTGGAGTCCTGAGACAGTGGCGCAGTATTTT	CAWSPETVAQYF	-	few	TRBV30	TRBJ2-3
TGTGCCAGCAGTTTACTGGGACAGACTAATGAAAAACTGTTTTTT	CASSLLGQTNEKLFF	TRBD1	-	TRBV27	TRBJ1-4
TGTGCCAGCAGTGCCGGGGATAGCACAGATACGCAGTATTTT	CASSAGDSTDTQYF	-	-	TRBV6-1	TRBJ2-3
TGTGCCAGCAGGGCGCAGGGGGCGAAGGCAGATACGCAGTATTTT	CASRAQGAKADTQYF	TRBD1	-	TRBV7-9	TRBJ2-3
TGTGCCAGCAGTTTCCGACTAGCGGGGGGCCTCTATGAGCAGTTCTTC	CASSFRLAGGLYEQFF	TRBD2	few	TRBV27	TRBJ2-1
TGTGCCAGCAGCTTGGGAGGGAGGGCTAGCGGGAGGGGCGAGCAGTACTTC	CASSLGGRASGRGEQYF	TRBD2	-	TRBV5-4	TRBJ2-7
TGTGCCTGGAGTGGGAGCGGGAGGTCCTACGAGCAGTACTTC	CAWSGSGRSYEQYF	TRBD2	-	TRBV30	TRBJ2-7
TGTGCCAGCAGCTTCCGGGTCTCACAAGAGACCCAGTACTTC	CASSFRVSQETQYF	-	few	TRBV7-2	TRBJ2-5
TGTGCCAGTAGTATAGATGGGGGACTAGCCTCAGGGGAGCAGTTCTTC	CASSIDGGLASGEQFF	TRBD2	-	TRBV19	TRBJ2-1
TGTGCCAGCAGCTTAGGGTTAGCGGGTCCGACCGGGGAGCTGTTTTTT	CASSLGLAGPTGELFF	TRBD2	few	TRBV7-9	TRBJ2-2
TGTGCCAGCAGCGTCAGAGACGGAGTCTCTGGAAACACCATATATTTT	CASSVRDGVSGNTIYF	-	once	TRBV9	TRBJ1-3
TGTGCCTGGAGTGAAGAGGGCGAGCAGTACTTC	CAWSEEGEQYF	-	-	TRBV30	TRBJ2-7
TGTGCCAGCAGTGGGGGGCAGTGGGATCAGCCCCAGCATTTT	CASSGGQWDQPQHF	-	few	TRBV2	TRBJ1-5
TGTGCCAGCAGCTTATACAGAGACTACGAGCAGTACTTC	CASSLYRDYEQYF	-	-	TRBV5-8	TRBJ2-7
TGCGCCAGCAGTGAGTCGCAGGGCACGCCATACGAGCAGTACTTC	CASSESQGTPYEQYF	-	few	TRBV10-1	TRBJ2-7
TGTGCCTGGTCTACAGGGCCCAATCAGCCCCAGCATTTT	CAWSTGPNQPQHF	-	-	TRBV30	TRBJ1-5